Sequencing of this TCR beta chain was carried out in a study of cytomegalovirus exposure and HLA in healthy donors. The wider study: The early release's HLA-typed donors yielded some 85 million unique TCRs. General study findings and limits: In a later analysis, TCR beta V- and J-gene trimming showed a link to a missense DCLRE1C variant. Sequences of the TCR beta chain were said to predict the HLA-A and HLA-B alleles of most subjects accurately.

A word on this clone: Its specificity is not known.

Germline V gives CDR1 MGHDK, CDR2 SYGVNS. With V trimmed by 4 bases and J by 0 bases, 3 bases remained unmatched. The CDR3 sequence is 17 residues long. The PCR used 60 Vbeta and 13 Jbeta primers. Clones were read by immunoSEQ multiplex PCR, and TCRdb kept only the in-frame ones, dropping some. The data hold about 130,000 clones, with approximately 78% observed a single time. The clonotype originates from a man aged 35-49 years in good health and CMV-seronegative. V is TRBV25-1 and J is TRBJ2-6, with TRBD1 identical over 10 bases. Sequences were obtained from PBMCs. Here the CDR3 DNA reads TGTGCCAGCAGTGGGACAGGGGGTTCCTCTGGGGCCAACGTCCTGACTTTC. Translating gives CASSGTGGSSGANVLTF.